These 29 T cell receptor beta chains share one sample of origin, sequenced in a study of T cell changes during pregnancy in multiple sclerosis. Some clones are missing from TCRdb's copy, which holds only in-frame ones; the method was immunoSEQ multiplex PCR. The sample shows about 28,000 clones, roughly 88% of them seen only once. This specimen consisted of CD4+ T cells from peripheral blood mononuclear cells, obtained in the first trimester of pregnancy. These receptors all stem from a female donor in good health, enrolled as a control in a pregnancy study.

The CDR3 bases are TGTGCCAGCAGCTTAGGACAGGGGGCGAACAATCAGCCCCAGCATTTT. Amino acids: CASSLGQGANNQPQHF. The chain recombines TRBV7-6 with TRBJ1-5, with 10 bases aligning to TRBD1. V lost 1 base to trimming and J lost 3 bases; unmatched junction nucleotides: 3. This CDR3 is 16 amino acids long. Germline CDR1 reads SGHVS; CDR2 reads FNYEAQ.

J is TRBJ2-3 and V is TRBV7-3; 7 positions agree with TRBD1. V shed 5 bases and J 0 bases; nucleotides not matched to a gene: 2. Looked up from germline, CDR1 is SGHTA and CDR2 is FQGTGA. The CDR3 contains 14 residues. The CDR3 reads CASSTGASTDTQYF. As DNA, the CDR3 is TGTGCCAGCAGCACAGGGGCGAGCACAGATACGCAGTATTTT.

The gene calls are TRBV4-1 and TRBJ1-2; perhaps TRBD1 as D (6 bases). The V and J ends lost 0 bases and 4 bases respectively, with 15 bases between them. Germline CDR1 MGHRA, CDR2 YSYEKL. This CDR3 is built from 16 residues. CDR3 nucleotide sequence: TGCGCCAGCAGCCAAGATCGGGCAGGGGCGGGCTATGGCTACACCTTC. Its protein is CASSQDRAGAGYGYTF.

V is TRBV5-1 and J is TRBJ2-5, with 11 bases lining up with TRBD1. The CDR3 runs to 15 residues. Germline V lookup: CDR1 SGHRS, CDR2 YFSETQ. With V trimmed by 3 bases and J by 4 bases, 5 bases remained unmatched. CDR3 residues: CASSYRDRGSETQYF. The CDR3 nucleotides read TGCGCCAGCAGCTACCGGGACAGGGGGTCAGAGACCCAGTACTTC.

CDR3 in DNA: TGTGCCAGCAGTCTTAACAGGGGGGGGACTGAAGCTTTCTTT. Its protein is CASSLNRGGTEAFF. The rearrangement uses TRBV6-5 and TRBJ1-1; 8 nucleotides line up with TRBD1. The junction had 7 bases not matched to a gene; V was cut back by 5 bases and J by 5 bases. The CDR3 spans 14 residues. Germline-derived CDR1 and CDR2 are MNHEY and SVGAGI.

This clone came up a few times. The V and J genes are TRBV7-9 and TRBJ2-7, with D possibly being TRBD2 (6 bases). Looked up from germline, CDR1 is SEHNR and CDR2 is FQNEAQ (reference sequence). Trimming took 5 bases from V and 7 from J, leaving 18 bases between them. The CDR3 sequence is 14 residues long. The CDR3 sequence is CASSGGTAASEQYF. The CDR3 nucleotides are TGTGCCAGCAGCGGCGGGACGGCCGCGAGTGAGCAGTACTTC. The entire variable domain, with the rest obtained from reference TRBV7-9 and TRBJ2-7, is as follows: DTGVSQNPRHKITKRGQNVTFRCDPISEHNRLYWYRQTLGQGPEFLTYFQNEAQLEKSRLLSDRFSAERPKGSFSTLEIQRTEQGDSAMYLCASSGGTAASEQYFGPGTRLTVT.

The CDR3 loop is CASSRSGNTGELFF. The CDR3 DNA sequence: TGTGCCAGCAGCAGGTCAGGGAACACCGGGGAGCTGTTTTTT. This chain connects TRBV6-1 to TRBJ2-2; no firm D call. The germline V and J ends were trimmed by 6 bases and 1 base, with 9 bases remaining between them. The CDR3 contains 14 residues. Germline V gene data show CDR1 as MNHNS and CDR2 as SASEGT.

This chain uses TRBV7-3 with TRBJ1-1; D possibly corresponds to TRBD1 (5 bases). Germline V gene sequence: CDR1 SGHTA, CDR2 FQGTGA. The CDR3 runs 13 residues. Trimming removed 5 bases at V and 4 bases at J, with 11 bases between. The CDR3 region is CASSRPGVTEAFF. CDR3 DNA: TGTGCCAGCAGCCGCCCGGGGGTCACTGAAGCTTTCTTT.

This sequence joins TRBV2 and TRBJ1-2; the match to TRBD1 covers 10 bases. The CDR3 sequence is 15 residues long. Germline-derived CDR1 and CDR2 are SNHLY and FYNNEI. Germline trimming cut 0 bases from V and 7 bases from J; bases unmatched to any gene: 5. CDR3 amino acids: CASSEAGQGFGGYTF. The CDR3 region has the DNA TGTGCCAGCAGTGAAGCGGGACAGGGGTTCGGTGGCTACACCTTC.

J is TRBJ1-2 and V is TRBV13; tentative D call: TRBD1 (6 bases). Per the germline V gene, CDR1 is PRHDT and CDR2 is FYEKMQ (reference sequence). This CDR3 has 14 amino acids. V was pared by 1 base and J by 4 bases, with 10 bases between. CDR3 in amino acids: CASSLETGRYGYTF. Here the CDR3 DNA reads TGTGCCAGCAGCTTAGAAACAGGGCGCTATGGCTACACCTTC. The entire variable domain, with the rest obtained from reference TRBV13 and TRBJ1-2, is as follows: AAGVIQSPRHLIKEKRETATLKCYPIPRHDTVYWYQQGPGQDPQFLISFYEKMQSDKGSIPDRFSAQQFSDYHSELNMSSLELGDSALYFCASSLETGRYGYTFGSGTRLTVV.

This clone was detected only a few times. The rearrangement uses TRBV30 and TRBJ1-1; TRBD1 matches 7 bases. V shed 3 bases, J shed 0 bases, and the junction held 4 bases outside the gene matches. The CDR3 is 14 amino acids. CDR1 GTSNPN and CDR2 SVGIG come from the germline V gene (reference sequence). Here the CDR3 reads CAWSARGVNTEAFF. The CDR3 DNA follows: TGTGCCTGGAGCGCCAGGGGGGTGAACACTGAAGCTTTCTTT.

The chain uses TRBV11-1 and TRBJ1-6; D remains unclear. V lost 5 bases to trimming and J lost 0 bases, with 8 bases between them. CDR1 and CDR2 from the germline V gene are SGHAT and FQDESV (reference sequence). This CDR3 is 15 amino acids long. CDR3 sequence reads: CASSHGPSYNSPLHF. DNA for the CDR3: TGTGCCAGCAGCCACGGTCCCTCCTATAATTCACCCCTCCACTTT.

This clone was observed once. The rearrangement links TRBV7-2 to TRBJ1-2; D call uncertain. Trimming removed 5 bases at V and 8 bases at J, with 18 bases between. Germline V CDR1 and CDR2: SGHTA, FQGNSA. The CDR3 consists of 14 residues. CDR3 loop: CASSAVRASSGYTF. The CDR3 DNA follows: TGTGCCAGCAGCGCGGTTCGAGCCTCTAGCGGCTACACCTTC.

This rearrangement joins TRBV4-2 to TRBJ1-4, with 9 bases that match TRBD1. V lost 0 bases, J lost 6 bases, and 5 bases stayed unmatched. Per the germline V gene, CDR1 is LGHNA and CDR2 is YNFKEQ. There are 16 residues in the CDR3. The CDR3 sequence: CASSQDLRQGDEKLFF. Written as DNA, the CDR3 is TGTGCCAGCAGCCAAGATCTTCGACAGGGGGATGAAAAACTGTTTTTT.

This chain uses TRBV19 with TRBJ1-5; D possibly corresponds to TRBD1 (5 bases). Germline CDR1 and CDR2: LNHDA and SQIVND (reference sequence). Trimming stripped 3 bases from V and 0 bases from J, with 12 bases between. CDR3 length: 16 residues. The CDR3 is CASSIGGLYSNQPQHF. The DNA of the CDR3 is TGTGCCAGTAGTATTGGGGGACTTTATAGCAATCAGCCCCAGCATTTT.

The chain is built from TRBV10-3 and TRBJ1-1; TRBD1 is a possible D gene (5 bases). Germline assignment: CDR1 ENHRY and CDR2 SYGVKD. Trimming removed 7 bases at V and 1 base at J, with 7 bases between. There are 12 residues in the CDR3. The CDR3 bases are TGTGCCATCACGGGGGGGAACACTGAAGCTTTCTTT. Residues: CAITGGNTEAFF.

The chain links TRBV18 to TRBJ1-1, with 7 bases fitting TRBD1. The CDR3 consists of 14 residues. Germline V gives CDR1 KGHSH, CDR2 LQKENI. V lost 3 bases to trimming and J lost 5 bases; unmatched junction nucleotides: 6. CDR3 amino acids: CASSPRQGQTEAFF. Written as DNA, the CDR3 is TGTGCCAGCTCACCCCGACAGGGTCAAACTGAAGCTTTCTTT.

The V and J genes are TRBV10-2 and TRBJ1-5; possibly TRBD1 for D (6 bases). Trimming stripped 3 bases from V and 7 bases from J, with 13 bases between. Germline CDR1 is WSHSY and CDR2 is SAAADI. The CDR3 is 14 amino acids. The CDR3 loop is CASSDEQGSQPQHF. In nucleotides, the CDR3 is TGCGCCAGCAGTGACGAACAGGGTTCACAGCCCCAGCATTTT.

CDR3 DNA sequence: TGTGCCTGGAGTGGACTAGCGGGGAATGAGCAGTTCTTC. This encodes CAWSGLAGNEQFF. The chain carries TRBV30 and TRBJ2-1; the match to TRBD2 covers 11 bases. Per germline, CDR1 GTSNPN and CDR2 SVGIG (reference sequence). J was trimmed by 7 bases and V by 1 base; bases with no gene match: 0. The CDR3 loop spans 13 amino acids.

This chain links TRBV5-1 with TRBJ2-5, with D possibly being TRBD1 (6 bases). This CDR3 spans 15 amino acids. V lost 0 bases and J lost 1, with 10 bases in between. CDR1 and CDR2 from the germline V gene are SGHRS and YFSETQ. As DNA, the CDR3 is TGCGCCAGCAGCTTGGAGACAGGTTTCCAAGAGACCCAGTACTTC. Protein: CASSLETGFQETQYF.

V gene TRBV2 combines with J gene TRBJ1-5, with 7 bases aligning to TRBD1. CDR3 length: 14 amino acids. Losses at the gene ends were 8 bases for V and 5 bases for J; bases not matched to a gene: 9. Germline V lookup: CDR1 SNHLY, CDR2 FYNNEI. CDR3 residues: CASADRVRDQPQHF. For the CDR3, the DNA is TGTGCCAGCGCAGACAGGGTGAGGGATCAGCCCCAGCATTTT.

This chain joins TRBV4-2 and TRBJ1-4, with D possibly being TRBD1 (6 bases). Trimming removed 3 bases from V and 3 bases from J, with 14 bases in between. Germline CDR1 LGHNA, CDR2 YNFKEQ. The CDR3 covers 16 residues. The CDR3 reads CASSHDLTGSNEKLFF. The CDR3, as DNA: TGTGCCAGCAGCCACGATCTGACAGGATCTAATGAAAAACTGTTTTTT.

This sequence joins TRBV5-1 and TRBJ1-4; 8 nucleotides agree with TRBD1. CDR1 and CDR2 (germline): SGHRS, YFSETQ. V lost 4 bases, J lost 4 bases, and 6 bases stayed unmatched. This CDR3 contains 15 residues. This CDR3 is CASSPRTGFNEKLFF. DNA of the CDR3: TGCGCCAGCAGCCCTCGGACAGGGTTTAATGAAAAACTGTTTTTT.

This clone is a singleton in its sample. The chain employs TRBV11-3 and TRBJ1-4; TRBD1 might be the D (5 bases). Per the germline V gene, CDR1 is SGHNT and CDR2 is YENEEA. V was pared by 6 bases and J by 10 bases, with 15 bases between. This CDR3 region has 13 residues. The CDR3 region has the DNA TGTGCCAGCAGTAAATCCAGGGTCGGAAAACTGTTTTTT. Residues: CASSKSRVGKLFF.

The chain combines TRBV11-3 with TRBJ2-7; weak D call: TRBD1 (6 bases). V lost 0 bases and J 1 base, leaving 10 bases between the germline ends. CDR3 length: 15 amino acids. CDR1 and CDR2 (germline): SGHNT, YENEEA. CDR3 region: CASSLDPTGSYEQYF. The DNA of the CDR3 is TGTGCCAGCAGCTTAGACCCGACAGGTTCCTACGAGCAGTACTTC.

The chain is built from TRBV6-6 and TRBJ2-7; weak D call: TRBD1 (6 bases). The ends were cut back, 0 bases at V and 5 bases at J, with 14 bases in the middle. CDR3 size: 15 residues. Germline CDR1 MNHNY, CDR2 SVGAGI (reference sequence). The CDR3 DNA is TGTGCCAGCAGTTACTCGACAGCCAGGGGAGACGAGCAGTACTTC. Translation: CASSYSTARGDEQYF.

The count of this clone is one. The V gene is TRBV19, the J gene TRBJ2-7, with 7 bases fitting TRBD1. CDR1 and CDR2 from the germline V gene are LNHDA and SQIVND (reference sequence). The CDR3 spans 14 residues. The junction had 7 bases not matched to a gene; V was cut back by 7 bases and J by 1 base. The CDR3 protein is CASTRDRTSYEQYF. The CDR3 DNA reads as TGTGCCAGTACCAGGGACAGAACGTCCTACGAGCAGTACTTC. The complete variable domain, with remaining parts taken from reference TRBV19 and TRBJ2-7, reads DGGITQSPKYLFRKEGQNVTLSCEQNLNHDAMYWYRQDPGQGLRLIYYSQIVNDFQKGDIAEGYSVSREKKESFPLTVTSAQKNPTAFYLCASTRDRTSYEQYFGPGTRLTVT.

The genes are TRBV7-2 and TRBJ2-7, with D unclear. The V gene lost 5 bases and the J gene lost 0 bases, with 14 bases spanning the gap. CDR1 and CDR2 from the germline V gene are SGHTA and FQGNSA. CDR3 length: 15 residues. The CDR3: CASSPVSGSSYEQYF. CDR3 sequence (DNA): TGTGCCAGCAGCCCAGTATCAGGAAGCTCCTACGAGCAGTACTTC.

This clone was seen a few times. V usage is TRBV4-3 and J usage is TRBJ1-4; 9 nucleotides line up with TRBD1. The CDR3 covers 16 residues. J was trimmed by 7 bases and V by 0 bases; bases with no gene match: 6. Germline V lookup: CDR1 LGHNA, CDR2 YSLEER. CDR3 in amino acids: CASSQDTGGLSEKLFF. The CDR3, as DNA: TGCGCCAGCAGCCAAGATACAGGGGGCCTCTCTGAAAAACTGTTTTTT.